Shown below are 5 T cell receptor beta chains from a single sample sequenced in a study of shared clonotypes between healthy human individuals. CD8 cells classed as naive were CD45RO-negative and positively selected for CCR7, excluding terminally differentiated effector memory CD45RA+ cells. Assay used: immunoSEQ multiplex PCR; TCRdb lists only in-frame clones, some missing. The sample records some 2 million clones, over 85% being singletons. The material sequenced was naive CD8+ T cells sorted from blood. Every receptor here comes from a man aged 18 to 29 in good health.

About this clone itself: At the DNA level, this CDR3 is encoded by other sequences in the same sample as well. The chain recombines TRBV27 with TRBJ1-5; no definite D call. Germline V CDR1 and CDR2: MNHEY, SMNVEV (reference sequence). Trimming removed 2 bases at V and 1 base at J, with 9 bases between. The CDR3 sequence is 15 residues long. CDR3: CASSLNSYSNQPQHF. The DNA for the CDR3 is TGTGCCAGCAGTTTAAATAGCTACAGCAATCAGCCCCAGCATTTT.

This chain connects TRBV7-2 to TRBJ2-7; D may be TRBD2 (6 bases). Looked up from germline, CDR1 is SGHTA and CDR2 is FQGNSA. This CDR3 comprises 14 residues. V lost 3 bases and J lost 9, with 18 bases in between. The CDR3 DNA is TGTGCCAGCAGCTTGGGAGCGGGTCTAATCGGGCAGTACTTC. Encoded protein: CASSLGAGLIGQYF.

Concerning this clone: The same CDR3 also results from other DNA sequences found in this sample. The chain links TRBV5-6 to TRBJ2-5; D is ambiguous. The germline V and J ends were trimmed by 0 bases and 3 bases, with 9 bases remaining between them. CDR3 length: 14 amino acids. Germline V gene sequence: CDR1 SGHDT, CDR2 YYEEEE. Here the CDR3 DNA reads TGTGCCAGCAGCTTGGCTTTGGGTGAAGAGACCCAGTACTTC. Translation: CASSLALGEETQYF.

The chain combines TRBV4-3 with TRBJ2-3; 10 bases match TRBD2. With 3 bases clipped from V and 1 base from J, the junction kept 4 bases outside the gene matches. This CDR3 is 16 amino acids long. Germline assignment: CDR1 LGHNA and CDR2 YSLEER. CDR3 residues: CASSHLAGEGTDTQYF. CDR3 bases: TGCGCCAGCAGCCACCTAGCGGGAGAGGGCACAGATACGCAGTATTTT.

The chain recombines TRBV28 with TRBJ2-2, with TRBD2 matching over 11 bases. Germline trimming cut 7 bases from V and 5 bases from J; bases unmatched to any gene: 3. The CDR3 is made up of 14 amino acids. Looked up from germline, CDR1 is MDHEN and CDR2 is SYDVKM. CDR3 bases: TGTGCCAGCAACATAGCGGGGGGGACCGGGGAGCTGTTTTTT. Translating it yields CASNIAGGTGELFF.